One and the same sample provided the 13 T cell receptor beta chains below, sequenced in a study of T cell responses to AZD1222 COVID-19 vaccine. Clones were sequenced by immunoSEQ multiplex PCR, and TCRdb holds only the in-frame ones, with some missing. There are around 160,000 clones in the sample; about nine tenths occur only once, and roughly 16% lies in the top ten. The material sequenced was peripheral blood, taken on day 0 of AZD1222 vaccination. These receptor sequences come from an adult in good health.

The chain has TRBV11-3 and TRBJ1-1; no clear D. CDR1 and CDR2 (germline): SGHNT, YENEEA. The CDR3 extends over 13 amino acids. Trimming shortened V by 3 bases and J by 1 base, and 6 bases separated the two germline ends. The CDR3 is CASSFGSNTEAFF. In nucleotides, the CDR3 is TGTGCCAGCAGCTTCGGATCGAACACTGAAGCTTTCTTT.

The chain uses TRBV18 and TRBJ2-3, with TRBD2 as a possible D gene (7 bases). V lost 6 bases and J lost 2, with 15 bases in between. The CDR3 is 15 residues long. The germline V gene has CDR1 KGHSH and CDR2 LQKENI. CDR3 sequence reads: CASSPGAGVTDTQYF. The CDR3 nucleotides are TGTGCCAGCTCCCCGGGGGCGGGGGTCACAGATACGCAGTATTTT.

J is TRBJ1-6 and V is TRBV7-3, with D perhaps matching TRBD1 (5 bases). The CDR3 runs to 15 residues. The V gene lost 5 bases and the J gene lost 6 bases, with 14 bases spanning the gap. Germline CDR1 is SGHTA and CDR2 is FQGTGA. The CDR3 here is CASSDSGTTNSPLHF. The CDR3 DNA reads TGTGCCAGCAGCGATTCAGGGACCACTAATTCACCCCTCCACTTT.

The V call is TRBV9, the J call TRBJ1-1; no reliable D call. The CDR3 is 12 residues long. The germline V and J ends were trimmed by 0 bases and 10 bases, with 10 bases remaining between them. Germline CDR1 and CDR2: SGDLS and YYNGEE. CDR3 sequence: CASSVEGSGAFF. The CDR3 DNA reads as TGTGCCAGCAGCGTAGAGGGCAGCGGAGCTTTCTTT.

The table lists this clone with a few counts. The chain uses TRBV28 and TRBJ1-2, with D maybe TRBD1 (6 bases). V gave up 7 bases and J gave up 5 bases, with 14 bases separating them. The CDR3 is 13 amino acids. Germline lookup yields CDR1 MDHEN and CDR2 SYDVKM. This CDR3 reads CASTRQEKYGYTF. CDR3 DNA sequence: TGTGCCAGCACCCGACAGGAGAAATATGGCTACACCTTC.

This clone has just one count. V is TRBV5-1 and J is TRBJ1-1; 8 positions match TRBD1. The CDR3 length is 14 residues. Trimming at V came to 7 bases and at J to 4 bases, leaving 9 bases not matched to a gene. Germline assignment: CDR1 SGHRS and CDR2 YFSETQ. The CDR3 region has the DNA TGCGCCAGCGACCCCAGGGGGCAAGGCACTGAAGCTTTCTTT. It encodes CASDPRGQGTEAFF.

The chain combines TRBV3-1 (or the pseudogene TRBV3-2) with TRBJ1-2, with D unresolved. V shed 4 bases and J shed 2 bases, with 11 bases lying between them. The CDR3 is made up of 14 amino acids. From germline, CDR1 is LGHDT and CDR2 YNNKEL (reference sequence). The CDR3, as DNA: TGTGCCAGCAGCCCTCACGAAGGGAACTATGGCTACACCTTC. It encodes CASSPHEGNYGYTF.

The chain is built from TRBV28 and TRBJ1-1; D is uncertain. Deletions cut 2 bases from V and 0 bases from J, with 10 bases between. In germline, CDR1 is MDHEN, CDR2 SYDVKM. The CDR3 spans 15 residues. The CDR3: CASSLRQELNTEAFF. CDR3 in DNA: TGTGCCAGCAGTTTAAGGCAGGAGCTGAACACTGAAGCTTTCTTT.

V gene TRBV3-1 (or the pseudogene TRBV3-2) combines with J gene TRBJ1-1, with 7 nucleotides matching TRBD1. The V gene end was trimmed by 4 bases and the J gene end by 1 base; junction bases not matched to a gene: 3. This CDR3 region has 14 residues. Germline V gene data show CDR1 as LGHDT and CDR2 as YNNKEL (reference sequence). CDR3 sequence reads: CASSPYRGNTEAFF. CDR3 in DNA: TGTGCCAGCAGCCCCTACAGGGGGAACACTGAAGCTTTCTTT.

The V and J genes are TRBV11-2 and TRBJ1-3; unclear D gene. This CDR3 has 14 amino acids. In germline, CDR1 is SGHAT, CDR2 FQNNGV. Trimming left V 1 base short and J 0 bases short, with 4 bases between. The CDR3 loop is CASSLGVSGNTIYF. Here the CDR3 DNA reads TGTGCCAGCAGCTTAGGCGTCTCTGGAAACACCATATATTTT.

V usage is TRBV7-2 and J usage is TRBJ2-2, with D perhaps TRBD1 (6 bases). The V end was cut by 8 bases, the J end by 6 bases, with 13 bases between. CDR3 length equals 13 residues. Per the germline V gene, CDR1 is SGHTA and CDR2 is FQGNSA. The CDR3 loop reads CASSQGLAGELFF. The CDR3 bases are TGTGCCAGCTCCCAGGGGTTAGCCGGGGAGCTGTTTTTT.

This clone was recorded a few times. CDR3 in amino acids: CASSWKAGVSYNEQFF. Written as DNA, the CDR3 is TGTGCCAGCAGCTGGAAAGCGGGGGTCTCCTACAATGAGCAGTTCTTC. The chain recombines TRBV5-4 with TRBJ2-1; 8 bases map to TRBD2. Germline loops: CDR1 SGHNT, CDR2 YYREEE (reference sequence). The CDR3 has 16 residues. Trimming at V came to 3 bases and at J to 0 bases, leaving 5 bases not matched to a gene.

V is TRBV7-2 and J is TRBJ1-2; D remains unclear. Germline loops: CDR1 SGHTA, CDR2 FQGNSA. The V end lost 4 bases, the J end lost 8 bases, and 23 bases lay between the germline ends. There are 16 residues in the CDR3. CDR3 protein: CASSYTGPRDAKGYTF. In DNA form, the CDR3 reads TGTGCCAGCAGCTACACCGGTCCACGTGACGCTAAGGGCTACACCTTC.